The 30 T cell receptor beta chains given below trace back to one sample, sequenced in a study of beta chain features in type 1 diabetes. All of the isolated RNA was reverse transcribed, so expressed TCRB transcripts were sequenced. Some clones are missing from TCRdb's copy, which holds only in-frame ones; the method was immunoSEQ multiplex PCR. The table has almost 350,000 clones, roughly 8% seen once. Sequencing was done on a sample of central memory CD4+ T cells from blood. These receptors were collected from a woman under 30 in good health.

The table lists this clone with a few counts. This chain connects TRBV9 to TRBJ1-3; D remains ambiguous. Germline CDR1 is SGDLS and CDR2 is YYNGEE. Trimming shortened V by 0 bases and J by 4 bases, and 11 bases separated the two germline ends. This CDR3 is built from 15 residues. The DNA for the CDR3 is TGTGCCAGCAGCGTAGGAGAGGGAGGCGGAAACACCATATATTTT. It is translated as CASSVGEGGGNTIYF.

CDR3 amino acids: CASSFLGGVQETQYF. The CDR3 region has the DNA TGTGCCAGTAGTTTCCTTGGGGGGGTCCAAGAGACCCAGTACTTC. V is TRBV19 and J is TRBJ2-5, with 7 positions matching TRBD2. The CDR3 is 15 amino acids. After removal of 5 bases from V and 1 base from J, the junction contained 7 bases not matched to a gene. Germline V gene data show CDR1 as LNHDA and CDR2 as SQIVND (reference sequence).

This clone has just a few counts. This chain joins TRBV21-1 and TRBJ1-2. TRBV21-1 is a pseudogene. The CDR3 runs to 17 residues. CDR3 coding DNA: TGTGCCAGCAGCAAATGCAAGGAAGGGCGGACGAACTATGGCTACACCTTC. It yields the protein CASSKCKEGRTNYGYTF.

The chain is built from TRBV7-2 and TRBJ1-1; no reliable D call. Trimming cost V 0 bases and J 0 bases, with 14 bases left between them. CDR1 is SGHTA, CDR2 FQGNSA, per germline. This CDR3 is 17 amino acids long. CDR3 sequence reads: CASSLARTFDMNTEAFF. The CDR3 region has the DNA TGTGCCAGCAGCTTAGCGCGCACCTTCGATATGAACACTGAAGCTTTCTTT. The full variable domain, rest sourced from reference TRBV7-2 and TRBJ1-1, is GAGVSQSPSNKVTEKGKDVELRCDPISGHTALYWYRQSLGQGLEFLIYFQGNSAPDKSGLPSDRFSAERTGGSVSTLTIQRTQQEDSAVYLCASSLARTFDMNTEAFFGQGTRLTVV.

The chain carries TRBV28 and TRBJ2-1; 8 bases align to TRBD1. The V gene end was trimmed by 4 bases and the J gene end by 7 bases; junction bases not matched to a gene: 15. The CDR3 has 17 amino acids. Germline CDR1 reads MDHEN; CDR2 reads SYDVKM. The CDR3 loop reads CASSSPRRQGMGNEQFF. The CDR3 nucleotides read TGTGCCAGCAGTTCACCCCGACGACAGGGGATGGGGAATGAGCAGTTCTTC.

This clone was detected only a few times. V and J are TRBV27 and TRBJ2-3; 8 bases agree with TRBD2. This CDR3 is built from 16 residues. Germline CDR1 is MNHEY and CDR2 is SMNVEV (reference sequence). V lost 2 bases, J lost 7 bases, and 11 bases stayed unmatched. In nucleotides, the CDR3 is TGTGCCAGCAGTTTAGGCGGGAGGAGTAGAAGCCATACGCAGTATTTT. It specifies CASSLGGRSRSHTQYF.

The V call is TRBV10-3, the J call TRBJ2-1; D might be TRBD1 (6 bases). Trimming left V 4 bases short and J 9 bases short, with 10 bases between. The CDR3 is made up of 12 amino acids. Germline V gene sequence: CDR1 ENHRY, CDR2 SYGVKD. CDR3 nucleotide sequence: TGTGCCATCAGTGGGGGGCTCTTTGAGCAGTTCTTC. Its translation is CAISGGLFEQFF.

This clone came up a few times. The V and J genes are TRBV5-1 and TRBJ2-2; 7 bases are a match to TRBD1. Germline-derived CDR1 and CDR2 are SGHRS and YFSETQ. V dropped 4 bases and J dropped 0; count of bases not matched to a gene: 6. This CDR3 is built from 16 residues. The CDR3 bases are TGCGCCAGCAGCCCTGGGACAGCTACGAACACCGGGGAGCTGTTTTTT. As protein: CASSPGTATNTGELFF.

This clone was seen only a few times. V usage is TRBV28 and J usage is TRBJ2-1, with 10 bases matching TRBD2. Losses at the gene ends were 5 bases for V and 4 bases for J; bases not matched to a gene: 8. The length of the CDR3 is 16 residues. The V gene's germline CDR1 is MDHEN and CDR2 SYDVKM. Here the CDR3 DNA reads TGTGCCAGCAGTCTGGCCGGGACTAGCGTATACAATGAGCAGTTCTTC. Translation: CASSLAGTSVYNEQFF.

The sample holds many counts of this clone. At one end, the junction sequence differs from germline, possibly due to a read error. The J gene is TRBJ2-5, the V gene TRBV7-8, with unresolved D. The CDR3 loop spans 14 amino acids. Germline V gene sequence: CDR1 SGHVS, CDR2 FQNEAQ. CDR3 loop: CASNLGERQETQYF. CDR3 DNA: TGTGCCAGCAACTTAGGAGAGCGTCAAGAGACCCAGTACTTC.

V gene TRBV28 combines with J gene TRBJ2-5; D gene unclear. The CDR3 spans 14 residues. The germline CDR1 and CDR2 sequences are MDHEN and SYDVKM. The V gene lost 5 bases and the J gene lost 1 base, with 11 bases spanning the gap. The CDR3 is CASSPFALQETQYF. Here the CDR3 DNA reads TGTGCCAGCAGTCCTTTTGCGCTCCAAGAGACCCAGTACTTC.

This clone was seen a few times. The sample carries other DNA sequences with the same CDR3. The V gene is TRBV9, the J gene TRBJ2-3; D gene unclear. The CDR3 contains 14 residues. The V end was cut by 0 bases, the J end by 3 bases, with 8 bases between. CDR1 and CDR2 from the germline V gene are SGDLS and YYNGEE. Here the CDR3 reads CASSVEGRTDTQYF. The CDR3 region has the DNA TGTGCCAGCAGCGTAGAAGGACGTACAGATACGCAGTATTTT.

The rearrangement links TRBV5-4 to TRBJ2-1; D remains unclear. Trimming removed 0 bases from V and 0 bases from J, with 4 bases in between. The CDR3 covers 14 residues. Germline values: CDR1 SGHNT, CDR2 YYREEE (reference sequence). CDR3 residues: CASSLGSSYNEQFF. CDR3 in DNA: TGTGCCAGCAGCTTGGGTAGCTCCTACAATGAGCAGTTCTTC.

The chain employs TRBV5-6 and TRBJ2-4; a possible D gene is TRBD2 (6 bases). The CDR3 runs to 14 residues. Germline values: CDR1 SGHDT, CDR2 YYEEEE. V was pared by 4 bases and J by 6 bases, with 14 bases between. The CDR3 sequence is CASSPSRRGNIQYF. As DNA, the CDR3 is TGTGCCAGCAGCCCCTCCAGGAGGGGAAACATTCAGTACTTC.

The chain joins TRBV18 to TRBJ1-5; TRBD1 might be the D (6 bases). CDR3 length equals 13 residues. Germline CDR1 KGHSH, CDR2 LQKENI. V gave up 5 bases and J gave up 5 bases, with 10 bases separating them. This CDR3 is CASSGQGYQPQHF. The CDR3 DNA reads TGTGCCAGCTCAGGGCAGGGGTATCAGCCCCAGCATTTT. Variable domain in full (rest from reference TRBV18 and TRBJ1-5): NAGVMQNPRHLVRRRGQEARLRCSPMKGHSHVYWYRQLPEEGLKFMVYLQKENIIDESGMPKERFSAEFPKEGPSILRIQQVVRGDSAAYFCASSGQGYQPQHFGDGTRLSIL.

This clone was detected a few times. The genes are TRBV13 and TRBJ2-6, with D perhaps matching TRBD1 (5 bases). This CDR3 has 17 residues. V lost 6 bases and J lost 2, with 17 bases in between. Germline values: CDR1 PRHDT, CDR2 FYEKMQ (reference sequence). CDR3 in amino acids: CASSASSDRPGANVLTF. The CDR3 coding sequence is TGTGCCAGCAGTGCTTCATCTGACAGACCTGGGGCCAACGTCCTGACTTTC.

This clone was picked up a small number of times. The same CDR3 also results from other DNA sequences found in this sample. This sequence joins TRBV2 and TRBJ1-2; D not resolved. Germline V gives CDR1 SNHLY, CDR2 FYNNEI. Trimming took off 1 base at V and 4 bases at J, with 7 bases between the two ends. The CDR3 covers 13 residues. In nucleotides, the CDR3 is TGTGCCAGCAGTGAAGAACAGTCCTATGGCTACACCTTC. The encoded protein is CASSEEQSYGYTF.

In its sample, this clone was seen a few times. This sequence joins TRBV7-6 and TRBJ1-6; D unclear. From germline, CDR1 is SGHVS and CDR2 FNYEAQ. The CDR3 length is 15 residues. The V end lost 4 bases, the J end lost 7 bases, and 14 bases lay between the germline ends. This CDR3 reads CASSYTEFPNSPLHF. The CDR3 nucleotides read TGTGCCAGCAGCTATACGGAATTCCCCAATTCACCCCTCCACTTT.

This rearrangement joins TRBV6-5 to TRBJ1-4, with 7 bases matching TRBD1. V shed 9 bases, J shed 7 bases, and the junction held 8 bases outside the gene matches. Germline assignment: CDR1 MNHEY and CDR2 SVGAGI. The CDR3 runs 13 residues. Here the CDR3 reads CASARTGGEKLFF. The CDR3 bases are TGTGCCAGTGCCAGGACAGGAGGTGAAAAACTGTTTTTT.

V and J are TRBV4-2 and TRBJ2-7; D uncertain. V was trimmed by 0 bases and J by 2 bases, leaving 11 bases between them. Per the germline V gene, CDR1 is LGHNA and CDR2 is YNFKEQ. This CDR3 has 15 residues. For the CDR3, the DNA is TGTGCCAGCAGCCAAGATGAGCGAGCCACCTACGAGCAGTACTTC. The encoded protein is CASSQDERATYEQYF.

This clone occurred a few times. Within the sample, other DNA sequences also encode this same CDR3. The CDR3 loop is CSASRVGEQFF. CDR3 nucleotide sequence: TGCAGTGCTAGCAGGGTAGGGGAGCAGTTCTTC. The chain joins TRBV20-1 to TRBJ2-1; D possibly corresponds to TRBD1 (5 bases). Germline V gene lookup returns CDR1 DFQATT and CDR2 SNEGSKA (reference sequence). This CDR3 is built from 11 residues. Trimming shortened V by 3 bases and J by 10 bases, and 10 bases separated the two germline ends.

In this sample, this clone turned up a few times. The V and J genes are TRBV7-9 and TRBJ1-1, with D hard to call. Germline CDR1 is SEHNR and CDR2 is FQNEAQ (reference sequence). Trimming removed 3 bases from V and 1 base from J, with 3 bases in between. The CDR3 sequence is 12 residues long. In nucleotides, the CDR3 is TGTGCCAGCAGCTTGACGAACACTGAAGCTTTCTTT. Protein product: CASSLTNTEAFF. Full variable domain (outside the CDR3, taken from reference TRBV7-9 and TRBJ1-1): DTGVSQNPRHKITKRGQNVTFRCDPISEHNRLYWYRQTLGQGPEFLTYFQNEAQLEKSRLLSDRFSAERPKGSFSTLEIQRTEQGDSAMYLCASSLTNTEAFFGQGTRLTVV.

This clone was seen a handful of times. A far larger clone is one nucleotide away, so this likely arose from a read error. The rearrangement links TRBV11-1 to TRBJ2-1; D not resolved. The CDR3 is 11 amino acids. CDR1 is SGHAT, CDR2 FQDESV, per germline (reference sequence). V lost 5 bases and J 5 bases, leaving 4 bases between the germline ends. CDR3 nucleotides: TGTGCCAGCAGCGTCCACAATGAGCAGTTCTTC. It codes for CASSVHNEQFF.

This clone was observed a few times. The junction does not match germline at one end; this may be a read error. The chain uses TRBV28 and TRBJ2-6; D remains unclear. Germline V gene data show CDR1 as MDHEN and CDR2 as SYDVKM. There are 11 residues in the CDR3. The CDR3 spells CASSLGRPLAF. CDR3 in DNA: TGTGCCAGCAGTTTAGGCCGGCCATTGGCTTTC.

This sequence joins TRBV28 and TRBJ2-2, with D unclear. V was trimmed by 6 bases and J by 6 bases, leaving 5 bases between them. The CDR3 is 11 residues long. Per germline, CDR1 MDHEN and CDR2 SYDVKM. The CDR3 protein is CASRNAGELFF. CDR3 coding DNA: TGTGCCAGCAGAAATGCCGGGGAGCTGTTTTTT.

Of note for this clone: The junction does not match germline at one end; this may be a read error. The chain carries TRBV4-2 and TRBJ2-5, with TRBD2 identical over 13 bases. From germline, CDR1 is LGHNA and CDR2 YNFKEQ. The CDR3 is made up of 16 amino acids. The CDR3 is CASTQLAGGLGETQYF. The CDR3 DNA reads as TGTGCCAGCACCCAACTAGCGGGAGGGCTGGGGGAGACCCAGTACTTC.

The chain has TRBV6-6 and TRBJ1-5; 9 nucleotides agree with TRBD1. From germline, CDR1 is MNHNY and CDR2 SVGAGI (reference sequence). CDR3 size: 14 residues. V was clipped by 5 bases and J by 4 bases; unmatched bases: 3. The CDR3 loop is CASSNDRGNQPQHF. The CDR3 region has the DNA TGTGCCAGCAGTAACGACAGGGGGAATCAGCCCCAGCATTTT.

This clone appeared many times. The V call is TRBV7-2, the J call TRBJ2-1; no firm D call. The ends were cut back, 1 base at V and 5 bases at J, with 6 bases in the middle. The CDR3 extends over 13 amino acids. The germline gives CDR1 SGHTA, CDR2 FQGNSA. CDR3 loop: CASSLGPNNEQFF. The CDR3 DNA sequence: TGTGCCAGCAGCTTAGGACCGAACAATGAGCAGTTCTTC.

CDR3 bases: TGTGCCAGCAGTTTATATCTGGCTAGCGGGAGTCACGGGGAGCTGTTTTTT. Its protein product is CASSLYLASGSHGELFF. The chain is built from TRBV27 and TRBJ2-2, with 10 bases aligning to TRBD2. This CDR3 is 17 amino acids long. The germline CDR1 and CDR2 sequences are MNHEY and SMNVEV (reference sequence). The V and J ends lost 1 base and 7 bases, in that order; junction bases with no gene match: 9.

Ten or more counts support this clone. The chain couples TRBV29-1 to TRBJ2-3; the match to TRBD1 covers 7 bases. J was trimmed by 0 bases and V by 6 bases; bases with no gene match: 6. The CDR3 is 14 residues long. CDR1 SQVTM and CDR2 ANQGSEA come from the germline V gene. For the CDR3, the DNA is TGCAGCGTGACAGGGTCTTCTAGCACAGATACGCAGTATTTT. This codes for CSVTGSSSTDTQYF.